This section outlines one T cell receptor (beta chain) sequence together with its context. No cognate antigen has been identified for it. One base away there is no much larger clone; base qualities are not given. This entry belongs to a study of cytomegalovirus exposure and HLA in healthy donors (dated by TCRdb to the late 2010s). With regard to the full study: An earlier analysis of approximately 640 of the donors reported 250 to 350 Gb of sequence data and roughly 100 million unique TCR beta sequences from about 200 million T cells. The study profiled the T cell repertoires of hundreds of subjects by immunosequencing and related them to cytomegalovirus serostatus. Across some 400 genotyped donors of the cohort, an average of about 200,000 unique TCR beta nucleotide sequences per donor were sequenced, and roughly 17% of those sequences were non-productive. Roughly five DR-DQ haplotypes were handled as single units for association and clustering, since linkage in the cohort was strong. Donor age, sex, ethnicity and CMV serostatus were compiled alongside the repertoire data. Rather than using new phenotypic data, the later analysis identified candidate immune exposures from TCR beta sequences and from how often those sequences occurred across donors. Typing coverage varied by locus: about 620-630 donors for A, B, C, DRB1 and DQB1; approximately 500 for DQA1; nearly 610 for DPA1; about 450 for DPB1. A later genetic analysis took genome-wide SNP genotypes for about 55% of the 666 donors and used that subset as a discovery cohort. The study aimed to test whether signatures of past pathogen exposure could be identified by cataloging public T cell receptors. HLA typing included class I and class II loci at four-digit resolution. A later analysis re-examined previously published TCR beta repertoires from several hundred donors and added high-resolution HLA genotyping to investigate patterns of TCR occurrence. A separate validation cohort of about 110 different subjects was used in addition to the roughly 640-subject first cohort. Roughly 310 gigabases of sequencing data and 80 million or so unique TCR sequences were included in an early release covering around 600 HLA-typed donors. An earlier analysis of 500 to 650 of the donors applied high-throughput TCR beta sequencing to assess whether each TCR beta V gene segment acted as functional or pseudogenic. All discovery cohort repertoires had been generated on a single sequencing platform. High-throughput TCR immunosequencing, statistical association of individual TCRs with disease status, and machine learning were combined to predict cytomegalovirus infection status. The genetic ancestry cluster associated with self-reported Caucasian donors included 80% to 90% of the 398 genotyped donors. Paper-wide results and their limitations: Cytomegalovirus status was reported to be diagnosed by the classifier with high specificity and sensitivity in both the original and validation cohorts. A later analysis found that most CMV-associated TCR beta chains appeared HLA-restricted, with HLA associations seemingly driven largely by CMV exposure. In a later analysis, HLA-associated TCR beta chains were found to be more clonally expanded and to have lower generation probabilities than equally common non-associated chains. The study listed 170 or so TCR beta chains as associated with cytomegalovirus. In an earlier analysis of roughly 560 of the donors, most TCR beta V segments were observed in productive rearrangements about 90% or about 30% of the time, broadly matching IMGT annotations. According to the authors, the approach could potentially be generalized to other disease states and immunological phenotypes. A further reported finding was that TCR beta sequences accurately predicted the HLA-A and HLA-B alleles for most subjects in the first cohort. Linkage disequilibrium might explain the correlated functional status among segregating V segments, but an unknown experimental factor could not be ruled out. Because counts were too low, around 17 rarely observed V segments, including chromosome 9 orphons, were left out of the earlier analysis of about 500 of the donors. When HLA alleles, especially DR and DQ, strongly co-occurred, TCR associations were difficult to assign to individual alleles. Only TCR beta chains were sequenced in this cohort, and the absence of alpha or paired-chain data limited detectable features. In a later genetic analysis, a missense DCLRE1C variant was associated with V-gene and J-gene trimming of TCR beta chains, and the association was replicated in an independent cohort. In vitro tests confirmed that a few of the cytomegalovirus-associated TCR beta chains recognize cytomegalovirus antigens. A later analysis found that TCR association rates varied across HLA loci, with DRB1 alleles showing the most associated TCRs and HLA-C alleles the fewest. According to a later analysis, parvovirus B19, influenza, CMV and Epstein-Barr virus appeared linked to several top co-occurrence clusters. Immune exposure information for the cohort was limited to CMV serostatus. Most TCR sequences were seen in very few donors, while some public TCRs were found in many individuals. A later analysis associated about 16,000 TCR beta sequences with specific HLA alleles at a false discovery rate of 0.05. According to a later genetic analysis, donors in an Asian-associated ancestry cluster had fewer N-insertions in productive TCRs than the approximately 650-donor mean. The presence/absence analyses assumed that sequencing depth was roughly uniform across donors, and that assumption may not be true. The sequencing pipeline was judged likely to have produced a cluster of highly shared sequence variants as a technical artifact. Because HLA typing was unavailable for some donors at each locus, only the typed subset was used in association tests. Some IMGT-functional V segments, including TRBV6-2 and TRBV6-3, could not be told apart with the 87-base-pair reads, so those segments were excluded.

Trimming leaves V shorter by 3 bases and J shorter by 8 bases, with the junction holding 4 bases beyond the gene matches. CDR1 SGHAT and CDR2 FQNNGV were looked up in the germline V gene. From cysteine to phenylalanine, the CDR3 is 13 amino acids long. The read is trimmed to its CDR3 DNA, 39 bases read in frame from base 1. In total, fewer than 750 healthy bone marrow donors made up the cohort. At the time of sampling, all cohort members were nominally healthy, though unrecorded immune exposures were likely present. The donor was CMV seronegative and was included in the group of about 400 seronegative cohort members. A peripheral blood sample was provided by each donor, and peripheral blood mononuclear cells were used for TCR beta sequencing. Genomic DNA was extracted from the blood cell samples with the Qiagen DNeasy Blood Extraction Kit. Libraries were prepared through the immunoSEQ multiplex PCR assay. For the multiplex PCR, a mixture combining 60 forward primers for TCR Vbeta segments and 13 reverse primers for TCR Jbeta segments was used. A multiplex PCR assay on genomic DNA amplified the CDR3 region of rearranged TCR beta genes. The Illumina HiSeq System was used to sequence the amplified TCR beta libraries as 87-base-pair reads. The source study handled its data this way. A later analysis tallied roughly 76 million unique TCR beta chains across the 640 or so repertoires, and some 10 million of those chains were shared by two or more donors. A nearest-neighbor algorithm error-corrected the raw reads and collapsed the reads into unique sequences, merging closely related sequences to remove PCR and sequencing errors. V, D and J gene segments were assigned by aligning CDR3 sequences to IMGT reference sequences. Each retained sequence needed at least a six-nucleotide match to both a V gene segment and a J gene segment. A rearrangement was called productive if the CDR3 had no stop codons and remained in frame with V and J, and every other rearrangement was called non-productive. CDR3 was defined by IMGT convention, running from the second conserved V-encoded cysteine to the conserved J-encoded phenylalanine. The earlier analysis of some 580 of the donors excluded any sequence lacking an unambiguous match to a single V gene segment. In an earlier analysis of some 590 of the donors, V segments were called functional above 56.7% productive rearrangements and were called segregating when the between-donor standard deviation exceeded 5%. To diagnose cytomegalovirus status from the catalog of TCR beta chain sequences, a statistical classification framework was built. A later analysis assigned V and J genes by comparing TCR nucleotide sequences with IMGT/GENE-DB human TR gene sequences. In a later analysis, CDR3 sequences and most-parsimonious VDJ recombination scenarios were assigned using the TCRdist pipeline. In a later analysis, every TCR beta chain was defined by the combination of its CDR3 amino acid sequence and its V-gene family, and reads without a unique V-gene family were dropped. A later analysis removed 500 to 600 highly shared, low-generation-probability nucleotide sequences to deal with suspected cross-contamination and a sequencing artifact. In a later analysis, a clonal expansion index was calculated for each public chain from normalized within-repertoire ranks of inferred template counts. A later analysis computed generation probabilities with a VDJ recombination model fitted to out-of-frame rearrangements, and checked the results against IGoR. In a later analysis, TCR-TCR, TCR-HLA and TCR-CMV co-occurrence was scored with hypergeometric tests, and a repertoire-size bias correction was applied to TCR pairs. False discovery rates were estimated in a later analysis by permuting HLA or CMV assignments 20 times. A later analysis grouped co-occurring TCRs with DBSCAN, adding TCRdist sequence similarity when clustering within HLA-allele-positive subsets. For co-occurrence clustering, repertoires with fewer than 30,000 or more than 120,000 public chains were excluded, along with roughly 5 repertoires with anomalous nucleotide sharing. TCRdb obtained this table from immuneACCESS and retained in-frame rearrangements with V and J assigned. These tables miss some clones; where compared with another copy, unresolved V genes account for less than half of the shortfall, and the remainder is unexplained. V and J calls and clone size follow that table, whereas D and trimming were derived from the DNA. This sample lists about 45,000 clones; roughly 51% were detected once. Of the sample, 6% falls within the top ten clones.

Sequencing was performed on PBMCs. This clonotype originated in a man aged 55 to 69 in good health and CMV-seronegative. This receptor chain uses TRBV11-2 and TRBJ2-4; TRBD2 fits 7 bases in the junction. The CDR3: CASSFRGGDIQYF. The DNA is as follows: TGTGCCAGCAGCTTCCGCGGGGGAGACATTCAGTACTTC. Here the CDR3 is joined to the reference TRBV11-2 and TRBJ2-4 genes, and the full variable domain is: EAGVAQSPRYKIIEKRQSVAFWCNPISGHATLYWYQQILGQGPKLLIQFQNNGVVDDSQLPKDRFSAERLKGVDSTLKIQPAKLEDSAVYLCASSFRGGDIQYFGAGTRLSVL.